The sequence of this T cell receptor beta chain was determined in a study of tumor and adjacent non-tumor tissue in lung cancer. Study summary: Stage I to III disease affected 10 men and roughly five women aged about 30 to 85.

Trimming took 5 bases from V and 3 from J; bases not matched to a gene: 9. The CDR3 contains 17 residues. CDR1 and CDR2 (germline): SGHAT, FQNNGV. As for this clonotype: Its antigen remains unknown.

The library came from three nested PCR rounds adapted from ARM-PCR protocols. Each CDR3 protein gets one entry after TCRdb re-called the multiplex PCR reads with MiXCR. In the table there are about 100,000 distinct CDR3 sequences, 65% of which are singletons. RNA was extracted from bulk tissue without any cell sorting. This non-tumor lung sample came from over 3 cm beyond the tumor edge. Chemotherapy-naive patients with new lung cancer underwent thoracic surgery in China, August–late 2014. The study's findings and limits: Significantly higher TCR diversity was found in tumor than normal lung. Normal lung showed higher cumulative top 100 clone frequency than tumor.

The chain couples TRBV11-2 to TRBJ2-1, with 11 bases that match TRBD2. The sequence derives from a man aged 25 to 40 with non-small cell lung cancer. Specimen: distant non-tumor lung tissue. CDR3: CASSPQPSGRIYNEQFF. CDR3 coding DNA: TGTGCCAGCAGCCCCCAACCTAGCGGGAGGATCTACAATGAGCAGTTCTTC.